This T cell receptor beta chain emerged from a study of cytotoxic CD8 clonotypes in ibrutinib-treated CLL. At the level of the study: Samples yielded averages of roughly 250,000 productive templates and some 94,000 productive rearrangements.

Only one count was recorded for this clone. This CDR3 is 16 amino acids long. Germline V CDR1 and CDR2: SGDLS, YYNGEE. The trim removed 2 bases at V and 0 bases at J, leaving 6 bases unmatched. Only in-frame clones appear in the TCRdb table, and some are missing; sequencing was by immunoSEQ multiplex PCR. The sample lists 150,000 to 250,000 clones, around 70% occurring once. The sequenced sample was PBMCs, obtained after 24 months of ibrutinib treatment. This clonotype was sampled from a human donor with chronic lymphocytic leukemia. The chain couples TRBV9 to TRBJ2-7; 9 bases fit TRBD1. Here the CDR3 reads CASSVSPGQGSYEQYF. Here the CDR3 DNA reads TGTGCCAGCAGCGTGTCGCCGGGACAGGGCTCCTACGAGCAGTACTTC.